The present T cell receptor beta chain was sequenced within a study of T cell responses to AZD1222 COVID-19 vaccine. Across the whole study: Second-dose schedules of about 4 or about 12 weeks were combined. General observations from the study: Spike regions recognized by vaccine-associated CD4 TCRs spanned the protein, led by 160-218 and 743-854.

The repertoire was sequenced with immunoSEQ multiplex PCR; TCRdb's copy has only in-frame clones and lacks some. The sample holds 150,000 to 200,000 clones, more than 75% seen once. This CDR3 is 14 amino acids long. The germline V gene has CDR1 SGHRS and CDR2 YFSETQ. V gave up 0 bases and J gave up 4 bases; unmatched junction bases: 4. This clone has just one count. What it recognizes is unknown. Sequencing was performed on peripheral blood, taken on day 0 of AZD1222 vaccination. The TCR sequence derives from an adult in good health. This chain uses TRBV5-1 with TRBJ2-7; 7 positions agree with TRBD1. CDR3 sequence reads: CASSLGQGEYEQYF. CDR3 nucleotides: TGCGCCAGCAGCTTGGGGCAGGGGGAATACGAGCAGTACTTC.